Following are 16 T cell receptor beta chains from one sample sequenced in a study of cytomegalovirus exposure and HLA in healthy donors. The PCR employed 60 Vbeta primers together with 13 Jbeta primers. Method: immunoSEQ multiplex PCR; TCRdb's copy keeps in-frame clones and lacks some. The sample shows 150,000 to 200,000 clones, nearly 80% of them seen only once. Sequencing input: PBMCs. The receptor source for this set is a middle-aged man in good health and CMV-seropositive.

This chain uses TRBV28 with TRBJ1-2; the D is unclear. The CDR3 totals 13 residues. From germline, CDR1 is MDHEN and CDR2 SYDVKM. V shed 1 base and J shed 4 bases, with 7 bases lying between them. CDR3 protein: CASSLSTAYGYTF. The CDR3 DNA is TGTGCCAGCAGTTTATCCACAGCCTATGGCTACACCTTC.

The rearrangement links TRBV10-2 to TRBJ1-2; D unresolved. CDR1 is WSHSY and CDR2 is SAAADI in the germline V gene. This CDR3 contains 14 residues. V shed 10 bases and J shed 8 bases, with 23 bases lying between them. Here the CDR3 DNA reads TGCGCCACCTGGCAAGGCTACAGCATACTGGGCTACACCTTC. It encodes CATWQGYSILGYTF.

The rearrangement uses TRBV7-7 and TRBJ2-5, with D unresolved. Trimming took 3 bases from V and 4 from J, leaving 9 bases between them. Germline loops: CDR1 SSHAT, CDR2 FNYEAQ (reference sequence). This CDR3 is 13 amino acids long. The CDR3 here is CASSLNSGETQYF. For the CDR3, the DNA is TGTGCCAGCAGCTTGAACAGTGGAGAGACCCAGTACTTC.

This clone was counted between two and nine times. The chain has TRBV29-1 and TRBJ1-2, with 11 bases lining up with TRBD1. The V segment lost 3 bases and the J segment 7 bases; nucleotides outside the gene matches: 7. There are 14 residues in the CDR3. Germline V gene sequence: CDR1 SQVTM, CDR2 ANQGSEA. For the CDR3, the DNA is TGCAGCGTTGACGGGACAGGGGGGTATAGTGGCTACACCTTC. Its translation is CSVDGTGGYSGYTF.

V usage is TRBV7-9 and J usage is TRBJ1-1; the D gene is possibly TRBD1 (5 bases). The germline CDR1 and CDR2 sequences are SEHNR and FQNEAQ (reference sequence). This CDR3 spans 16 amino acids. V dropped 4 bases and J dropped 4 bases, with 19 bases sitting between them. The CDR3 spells CASSYRDVGTGTEAFF. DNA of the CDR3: TGTGCCAGCAGCTATAGGGATGTCGGAACAGGCACTGAAGCTTTCTTT.

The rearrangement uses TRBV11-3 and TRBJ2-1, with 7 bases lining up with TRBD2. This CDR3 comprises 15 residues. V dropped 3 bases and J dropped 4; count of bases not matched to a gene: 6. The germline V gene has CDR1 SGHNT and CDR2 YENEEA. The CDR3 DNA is TGTGCCAGCAGCTTTAGTAGCGGGCCTTACAATGAGCAGTTCTTC. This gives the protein CASSFSSGPYNEQFF.

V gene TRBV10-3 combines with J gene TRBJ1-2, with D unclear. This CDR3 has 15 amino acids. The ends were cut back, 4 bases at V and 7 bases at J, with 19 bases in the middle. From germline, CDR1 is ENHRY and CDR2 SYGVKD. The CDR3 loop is CAISANFYLDFGYTF. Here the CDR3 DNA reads TGTGCCATCAGTGCGAACTTTTATCTCGATTTTGGCTACACCTTC.

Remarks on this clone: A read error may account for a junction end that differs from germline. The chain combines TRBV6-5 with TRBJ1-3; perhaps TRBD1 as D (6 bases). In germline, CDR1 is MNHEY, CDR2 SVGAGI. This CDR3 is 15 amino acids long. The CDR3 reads CASGSQGYSVNTIYF. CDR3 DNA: TGTGCCAGCGGATCACAGGGATATTCTGTAAACACCATATATTTT.

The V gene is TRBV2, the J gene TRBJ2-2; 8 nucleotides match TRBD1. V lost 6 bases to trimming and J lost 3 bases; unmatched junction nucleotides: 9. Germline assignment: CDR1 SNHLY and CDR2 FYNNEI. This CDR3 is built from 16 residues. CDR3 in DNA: TGTGCCAGCAGACCTCAGGGGGCTGTAGACACCGGGGAGCTGTTTTTT. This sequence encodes CASRPQGAVDTGELFF.

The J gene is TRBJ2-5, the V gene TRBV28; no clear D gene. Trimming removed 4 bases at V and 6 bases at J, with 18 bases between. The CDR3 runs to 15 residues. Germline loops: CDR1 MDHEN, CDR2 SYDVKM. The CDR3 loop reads CASSSPPRREKTQYF. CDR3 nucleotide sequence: TGTGCCAGCAGTTCCCCTCCTCGCCGCGAAAAGACCCAGTACTTC.

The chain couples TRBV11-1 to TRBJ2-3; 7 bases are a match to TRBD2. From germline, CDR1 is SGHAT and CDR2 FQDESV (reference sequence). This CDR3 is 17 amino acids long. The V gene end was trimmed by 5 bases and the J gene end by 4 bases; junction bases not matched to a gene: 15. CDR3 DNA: TGTGCCAGCAGCATCCAGGCTAGCGGCTCTCTCTCAGATACGCAGTATTTT. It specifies CASSIQASGSLSDTQYF.

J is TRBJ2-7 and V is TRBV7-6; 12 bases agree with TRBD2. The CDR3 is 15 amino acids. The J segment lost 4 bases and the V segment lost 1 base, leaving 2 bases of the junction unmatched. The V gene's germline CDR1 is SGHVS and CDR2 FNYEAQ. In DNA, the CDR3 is TGTGCCAGCAGCTTAGAGCTAGCGGGGGGGTACGAGCAGTACTTC. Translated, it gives CASSLELAGGYEQYF.

The CDR3 DNA reads TGTGCCAGCAGTTTATCCGGGACAAACTACGAGCAGTACTTC. It yields the protein CASSLSGTNYEQYF. The chain employs TRBV27 and TRBJ2-7; D is possibly TRBD1 (6 bases). V lost 0 bases to trimming and J lost 3 bases, with 9 bases between them. There are 14 residues in the CDR3. Germline V CDR1 and CDR2: MNHEY, SMNVEV (reference sequence).

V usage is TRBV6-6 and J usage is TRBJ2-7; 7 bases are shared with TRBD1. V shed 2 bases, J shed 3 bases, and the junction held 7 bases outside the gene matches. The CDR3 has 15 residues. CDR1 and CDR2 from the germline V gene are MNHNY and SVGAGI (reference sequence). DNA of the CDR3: TGTGCCAGCAGTTACACCTGGACAGGTAACTACGAGCAGTACTTC. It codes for CASSYTWTGNYEQYF.

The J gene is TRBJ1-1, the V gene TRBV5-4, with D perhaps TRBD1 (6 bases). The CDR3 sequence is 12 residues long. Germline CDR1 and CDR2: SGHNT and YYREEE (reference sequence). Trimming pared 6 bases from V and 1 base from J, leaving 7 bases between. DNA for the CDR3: TGTGCCAGCACAGGGGCGAACACTGAAGCTTTCTTT. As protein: CASTGANTEAFF.

CDR3 bases: TGTGCCAGCTCAAACCCCCGGGGAAGACATGGCTACACCTTC. Its translation is CASSNPRGRHGYTF. The chain recombines TRBV18 with TRBJ1-2, with unresolved D. Germline CDR1 and CDR2: KGHSH and LQKENI. The ends were cut back, 5 bases at V and 6 bases at J, with 16 bases in the middle. The CDR3 is 14 amino acids.